The 7 T cell receptor beta chains listed next were all sequenced from one sample in a study of CXCR3-negative and CXCR3-positive naive CD8 T cells. The authors made the TRB cDNA libraries by 5' RACE using UMI labels. TCRdb re-called the 5' RACE reads and shows each CDR3 protein once, DNA omitted. In total, the table holds under 55,000 distinct CDR3 sequences. The sequenced sample consisted of memory CD8+ T cells from blood. The receptors here all came from a human donor in good health. Some clones in this sample may be carry-over from other donors' samples.

The genes are TRBV29-1 and TRBJ2-7; checking the TCRdb D call of TRBD1 is not possible without DNA. Germline CDR1 is SQVTM and CDR2 is ANQGSEA. The CDR3 covers 13 residues. The CDR3 loop reads CSVEAGAFCEQYF.

The chain has TRBV20-1 and TRBJ1-4; the D call from TCRdb, TRBD1, cannot be confirmed without DNA. The CDR3 covers 18 residues. Germline values: CDR1 DFQATT, CDR2 SNEGSKA (reference sequence). CDR3 amino acids: CSARAYPPDSSTNEKLFF.

The chain recombines TRBV12-1 with TRBJ2-1; TCRdb's assignment of TRBD1 cannot be checked, as there is no DNA. TRBV12-1 is given as a pseudogene. The CDR3 consists of 18 residues. The CDR3 reads CASGGRQHAWTGDNEQFF.

This rearrangement joins TRBV7-7 to TRBJ2-7; without DNA, the TCRdb call of TRBD1 cannot be checked. Looked up from germline, CDR1 is SSHAT and CDR2 is FNYEAQ (reference sequence). The CDR3 consists of 13 residues. CDR3 residues: CASSFYRFVEQYF.

The chain uses TRBV20-1 and TRBJ2-2; TCRdb's D gene call, TRBD1, goes unchecked for lack of DNA. Germline CDR1 reads DFQATT; CDR2 reads SNEGSKA (reference sequence). The CDR3 totals 18 residues. This CDR3 reads CSASDRVILGGITGELFF.

The chain joins TRBV20-1 to TRBJ2-3; TCRdb outputs TRBD1, but without DNA this stays unchecked. This CDR3 is built from 14 residues. Germline V gene lookup returns CDR1 DFQATT and CDR2 SNEGSKA (reference sequence). The CDR3 is CSARIQGQGDTQYF.

The chain joins TRBV7-2 to TRBJ2-7; without DNA, the TCRdb call of TRBD1 cannot be checked. This CDR3 has 12 residues. Germline CDR1 is SGHTA and CDR2 is FQGNSA. The CDR3 here is CASSETGHEQYF.